The next 14 T cell receptor beta chains were all read from a single sample in a study of blood T cell repertoires in COVID-19 (TCRdb year 2020). Library construction relied on the immunoSEQ multiplex PCR assay. TCRdb carries this immuneACCESS record with in-frame sequences only. Its versions omit some clonotypes, under half of them owing to an unresolved V gene in the studies checked, with the rest unexplained. This sample has 200,000 to 300,000 clones in its table, and 70% to 90% of those were observed once. Together, the top ten hold roughly 1.7% of the sample. Sequenced input: PBMCs or T cells enriched from blood (not recorded which). The receptors shown here come from a man aged 40-50 years who had recovered from COVID-19.

This clone was recorded a few times. The chain links TRBV7-9 to TRBJ2-7; possible D gene TRBD2, 5 bases. This CDR3 is built from 13 residues. Germline CDR1 reads SEHNR; CDR2 reads FQNEAQ (reference sequence). V lost 5 bases and J 4 bases, leaving 12 bases between the germline ends. This chain's CDR3 is CASSLAGDYEQYF. For the CDR3, the DNA is TGTGCCAGCAGCCTCGCGGGCGATTACGAGCAGTACTTC.

This clone was seen a handful of times. This chain links TRBV29-1 with TRBJ2-7, with D tentatively TRBD1 (6 bases). Trimming pared 0 bases from V and 0 bases from J, leaving 12 bases between. The germline V gene encodes CDR1 SQVTM and CDR2 ANQGSEA. The CDR3 loop spans 15 amino acids. This CDR3 reads CSVEDLRDTSYEQYF. The CDR3 coding sequence is TGCAGCGTTGAAGATCTCCGGGACACCTCCTACGAGCAGTACTTC.

This chain links TRBV6-6 with TRBJ2-1, with 11 bases aligning to TRBD2. Germline V gene sequence: CDR1 MNHNY, CDR2 SVGAGI (reference sequence). V gave up 6 bases and J gave up 4 bases; unmatched junction bases: 5. The CDR3 spans 15 residues. DNA for the CDR3: TGTGCCAGCAGCCGTAGCGGGAGGGGGTACAATGAGCAGTTCTTC. It specifies CASSRSGRGYNEQFF.

V and J are TRBV5-5 and TRBJ1-2; 7 nucleotides agree with TRBD1. J gave up 5 bases and V 0 bases, and 4 bases lay outside the gene matches. Germline CDR1 is SGHKS and CDR2 is YYEKEE (reference sequence). The CDR3 is 14 amino acids. The chain's CDR3 is CASSLGARGYGYTF. In DNA form, the CDR3 reads TGTGCCAGCAGCTTGGGGGCCAGGGGGTATGGCTACACCTTC.

This clone was observed a handful of times. The chain recombines TRBV23-1 with TRBJ1-5, with 8 bases identical to TRBD1. TRBV23-1 is filed as an ORF, its function uncertain. This CDR3 is 15 amino acids long. V shed 8 bases, J shed 4 bases, and the junction held 10 bases outside the gene matches. The CDR3 sequence is CASPIRGLGNQPQHF. For the CDR3, the DNA is TGCGCCAGCCCGATCAGGGGGCTAGGGAATCAGCCCCAGCATTTT.

This clone was counted a few times. The rearrangement uses TRBV10-3 and TRBJ1-2; weak D call: TRBD1 (5 bases). Germline loops: CDR1 ENHRY, CDR2 SYGVKD. V was trimmed by 11 bases and J by 2 bases, leaving 12 bases between them. The CDR3 spans 12 residues. CDR3 nucleotide sequence: TGTGCCTCGGGCAGGGAAAACTATGGCTACACCTTC. Translated, it gives CASGRENYGYTF.

This clone has more than one count but fewer than ten. V usage is TRBV23-1 and J usage is TRBJ2-1, with TRBD2 matching over 10 bases. TRBV23-1 is an ORF, and what it does is uncertain. CDR3 length: 16 amino acids. The V segment lost 3 bases and the J segment 7 bases; nucleotides outside the gene matches: 9. The CDR3 spells CASSHRGAGGPNEQFF. For the CDR3, the DNA is TGCGCCAGCAGTCATCGGGGAGCGGGGGGGCCGAATGAGCAGTTCTTC.

The chain couples TRBV6-5 to TRBJ1-3, with TRBD1 matching over 7 bases. The CDR3 totals 14 residues. With 4 bases clipped from V and 0 bases from J, the junction kept 0 bases outside the gene matches. Germline V gene data show CDR1 as MNHEY and CDR2 as SVGAGI. The CDR3 DNA reads as TGTGCCAGCAGTTCAGGGGGCTCTGGAAACACCATATATTTT. It encodes CASSSGGSGNTIYF.

The chain employs TRBV11-2 and TRBJ1-1; 7 positions agree with TRBD1. This CDR3 is built from 14 residues. CDR1 and CDR2 (germline): SGHAT, FQNNGV. Losses at the gene ends were 5 bases for V and 2 bases for J; bases not matched to a gene: 5. CDR3 sequence: CASSIGTENTEAFF. Here the CDR3 DNA reads TGTGCCAGCAGCATCGGGACAGAAAACACTGAAGCTTTCTTT.

The chain carries TRBV7-8 and TRBJ2-1; 14 bases align to TRBD2. This CDR3 has 16 residues. V lost 1 base to trimming and J lost 6 bases; unmatched junction nucleotides: 2. Germline lookup yields CDR1 SGHVS and CDR2 FQNEAQ. CDR3 nucleotides: TGTGCCAGCAGCTTAGTTGGGACTAGCGGGAGCAATGAGCAGTTCTTC. It is translated as CASSLVGTSGSNEQFF.

The chain couples TRBV10-3 to TRBJ2-7; weak D call: TRBD2 (5 bases). The germline V gene has CDR1 ENHRY and CDR2 SYGVKD. The ends were cut back, 4 bases at V and 3 bases at J, with 16 bases in the middle. CDR3 length: 15 residues. The CDR3 DNA reads TGTGCCATCAGTGCGGGAACGGTTCTACACTACGAGCAGTACTTC. It translates to CAISAGTVLHYEQYF.

In nucleotides, the CDR3 is TGTGCCAGCAGCCCGAGACAGGGGGCTAGGAACACTGAAGCTTTCTTT. This translates into CASSPRQGARNTEAFF. This chain uses TRBV5-4 with TRBJ1-1; TRBD1 agrees at 10 bases. Looked up from germline, CDR1 is SGHNT and CDR2 is YYREEE (reference sequence). The CDR3 has 16 residues. V lost 4 bases, J lost 1 base, and 7 bases stayed unmatched. Full variable domain (missing parts from reference TRBV5-4 and TRBJ1-1): ETGVTQSPTHLIKTRGQQVTLRCSSQSGHNTVSWYQQALGQGPQFIFQYYREEENGRGNFPPRFSGLQFPNYSSELNVNALELDDSALYLCASSPRQGARNTEAFFGQGTRLTVV.

The genes are TRBV4-2 and TRBJ2-1; 13 bases match TRBD2. The CDR3 is made up of 15 amino acids. V shed 3 bases, J shed 7 bases, and the junction held 3 bases outside the gene matches. Germline values: CDR1 LGHNA, CDR2 YNFKEQ. The CDR3 DNA is TGTGCCAGCAGCCACACTAGCGGGGGGGCAAATGAGCAGTTCTTC. It specifies CASSHTSGGANEQFF.

This clone rates as medium-sized (0.01 to 0.1%). This sequence joins TRBV28 and TRBJ1-2; D is undetermined. The V gene's germline CDR1 is MDHEN and CDR2 SYDVKM. The ends were cut back, 3 bases at V and 4 bases at J, with 12 bases in the middle. The CDR3 totals 14 residues. CDR3 loop: CASSFLFLFYGYTF. The DNA for the CDR3 is TGTGCCAGCAGTTTTTTATTCCTTTTCTATGGCTACACCTTC.